The 27 T cell receptor beta chains listed next were all sequenced from one sample in a study of cytomegalovirus exposure and HLA in healthy donors. Researchers ran the PCR with 60 Vbeta and 13 Jbeta primers. Clones were sequenced by immunoSEQ multiplex PCR, and TCRdb holds only the in-frame ones, with some missing. Across fewer than 250,000 clones, the top ten clones capture around 0.95% of the sample. Material for sequencing was PBMCs. These receptors originate from a woman aged 25-40 years in good health and CMV-seropositive.

The chain carries TRBV7-6 and TRBJ2-7; a possible D gene is TRBD2 (6 bases). This CDR3 spans 15 amino acids. Germline V CDR1 and CDR2: SGHVS, FNYEAQ. Between the trimmed V and J ends, which lost 2 bases and 4 bases, there was a span of 15 bases. Written as DNA, the CDR3 is TGTGCCAGCAGCTTAAGGTCCGGGGGTCATTACGAGCAGTACTTC. It specifies CASSLRSGGHYEQYF.

The V call is TRBV4-3, the J call TRBJ2-7, with a weak D call TRBD2 (7 bases). The length of the CDR3 is 15 residues. Germline lookup yields CDR1 LGHNA and CDR2 YSLEER. The V end lost 0 bases, the J end lost 6 bases, and 15 bases lay between the germline ends. DNA for the CDR3: TGCGCCAGCAGCCAAGATCAGGGAGGGGGGGGCGAGCAGTACTTC. It yields the protein CASSQDQGGGGEQYF.

The V call is TRBV12-5, the J call TRBJ2-1; 9 positions agree with TRBD2. With V trimmed by 3 bases and J by 4 bases, 4 bases remained unmatched. Germline assignment: CDR1 LGHNT and CDR2 FRNRAP. There are 15 residues in the CDR3. The CDR3 nucleotides read TGTGCTAGTGGTTTCGGCGGGGGGGCATACAATGAGCAGTTCTTC. Its translation is CASGFGGGAYNEQFF.

The V gene is TRBV28, the J gene TRBJ2-7; 9 nucleotides agree with TRBD1. Germline CDR1 and CDR2: MDHEN and SYDVKM. V dropped 4 bases and J dropped 2; count of bases not matched to a gene: 12. This CDR3 contains 17 residues. CDR3 nucleotide sequence: TGTGCCAGCAGTTCACCGATTTTCGGGACAGGGACCTACGAGCAGTACTTC. Encoded protein: CASSSPIFGTGTYEQYF.

The gene calls are TRBV4-1 and TRBJ1-1; D gene ambiguous. Trimming pared 1 base from V and 9 bases from J, leaving 15 bases between. This CDR3 has 14 residues. CDR1 is MGHRA and CDR2 is YSYEKL in the germline V gene. The CDR3 sequence is CASSQGPTGLKAFF. CDR3 nucleotides: TGCGCCAGCAGCCAAGGACCCACCGGACTAAAAGCTTTCTTT.

The genes are TRBV5-1 and TRBJ2-5; a possible D gene is TRBD1 (5 bases). Germline CDR1 is SGHRS and CDR2 is YFSETQ. V was pared by 0 bases and J by 4 bases, with 7 bases between. This CDR3 is 13 amino acids long. The DNA of the CDR3 is TGCGCCAGCAGCTTGGGCCAGGGAGAGACCCAGTACTTC. Amino acids: CASSLGQGETQYF.

V gene TRBV10-3 combines with J gene TRBJ1-2; TRBD1 aligns across 7 bases. Per germline, CDR1 ENHRY and CDR2 SYGVKD. This CDR3 has 15 residues. After removal of 10 bases from V and 7 bases from J, the junction contained 18 bases not matched to a gene. CDR3 in amino acids: CATTVSSGQGGGYTF. DNA of the CDR3: TGTGCCACCACAGTATCCAGCGGTCAGGGGGGTGGCTACACCTTC.

The V call is TRBV7-9, the J call TRBJ2-5; no clear D gene. CDR1 SEHNR and CDR2 FQNEAQ come from the germline V gene (reference sequence). V lost 2 bases to trimming and J lost 2 bases, with 3 bases between them. CDR3 size: 12 residues. CDR3 bases: TGTGCCAGCAGCTTACGGCAAGAGACCCAGTACTTC. This codes for CASSLRQETQYF.

The chain links TRBV19 to TRBJ1-2; D is possibly TRBD1 (6 bases). Germline V gene lookup returns CDR1 LNHDA and CDR2 SQIVND (reference sequence). The V end lost 4 bases, the J end lost 8 bases, and 17 bases lay between the germline ends. The CDR3 consists of 14 residues. As DNA, the CDR3 is TGTGCCAGTAGTACTTTCCAGGGGTCCGGAGGCTACACCTTC. Translated: CASSTFQGSGGYTF.

This chain joins TRBV9 and TRBJ2-5; 8 bases map to TRBD2. Germline values: CDR1 SGDLS, CDR2 YYNGEE. This CDR3 spans 16 amino acids. V shed 0 bases, J shed 1 base, and the junction held 5 bases outside the gene matches. CDR3 sequence (DNA): TGTGCCAGCAGCGTAGAGCCTAGCGGGCGCCAAGAGACCCAGTACTTC. Protein sequence: CASSVEPSGRQETQYF.

The rearrangement joins TRBV18 to TRBJ2-3, with 10 bases fitting TRBD2. This CDR3 is built from 15 residues. The ends lost 5 bases at V and 6 bases at J; junction bases unmatched: 8. Germline V gene data show CDR1 as KGHSH and CDR2 as LQKENI. Written as DNA, the CDR3 is TGTGCCAGCTCAGCCCAAGCGGGAGGGTCTGATACGCAGTATTTT. This encodes CASSAQAGGSDTQYF.

The genes are TRBV18 and TRBJ1-2; TRBD1 might be the D (6 bases). Trimming pared 6 bases from V and 2 bases from J, leaving 10 bases between. CDR3 length: 13 amino acids. From germline, CDR1 is KGHSH and CDR2 LQKENI. CDR3 in DNA: TGTGCCAGCTCTATGACAGGAAACTATGGCTACACCTTC. This sequence encodes CASSMTGNYGYTF.

The rearrangement joins TRBV5-6 to TRBJ2-7; D gene unclear. V lost 0 bases, J lost 0 bases, and 7 bases lay in between. The CDR3 contains 14 residues. Germline lookup yields CDR1 SGHDT and CDR2 YYEEEE. CDR3 region: CASSLGRNSYEQYF. In nucleotides, the CDR3 is TGTGCCAGCAGCTTGGGGCGGAACTCCTACGAGCAGTACTTC.

The gene calls are TRBV21-1 and TRBJ1-2; TRBD1 is taken as the D call from the table, unchecked against the DNA. TRBV21-1 is a recognized pseudogene. The CDR3 is 14 amino acids. The CDR3 here is CASSKETALYGYTF. Here the CDR3 DNA reads TGTGCCAGCAGCAAAGAGACAGCTCTCTATGGCTACACCTTC.

The V and J genes are TRBV5-1 and TRBJ2-7, with D perhaps matching TRBD1 (6 bases). The CDR3 consists of 13 residues. Germline CDR1 is SGHRS and CDR2 is YFSETQ. The germline V and J ends were trimmed by 1 base and 4 bases, with 9 bases remaining between them. The CDR3 coding sequence is TGCGCCAGCAGCTTGAATCAGGGGTACGAGCAGTACTTC. Amino acid sequence: CASSLNQGYEQYF. The full variable domain, completed using reference TRBV5-1 and TRBJ2-7, is KAGVTQTPRYLIKTRGQQVTLSCSPISGHRSVSWYQQTPGQGLQFLFEYFSETQRNKGNFPGRFSGRQFSNSRSEMNVSTLELGDSALYLCASSLNQGYEQYFGPGTRLTVT.

The V and J genes are TRBV5-1 and TRBJ2-5, with 7 bases lining up with TRBD2. With V trimmed by 5 bases and J by 1 base, 5 bases remained unmatched. This CDR3 is 14 amino acids long. Germline V CDR1 and CDR2: SGHRS, YFSETQ. The CDR3 DNA reads as TGCGCCAGCAGTTTAGGGACTACCCAAGAGACCCAGTACTTC. Amino acid sequence: CASSLGTTQETQYF.

V is TRBV25-1 and J is TRBJ2-1, with 9 bases that match TRBD2. This CDR3 is 14 amino acids long. CDR1 and CDR2 (germline): MGHDK, SYGVNS. V trimming: 6 bases; J trimming: 6 bases; junction bases outside the gene matches: 6. The chain's CDR3 is CASRTSGGANEQFF. Here the CDR3 DNA reads TGTGCCAGCAGGACTAGCGGAGGCGCCAATGAGCAGTTCTTC.

This chain uses TRBV11-2 with TRBJ2-2, with D possibly matching TRBD2 (5 bases). The germline CDR1 and CDR2 sequences are SGHAT and FQNNGV. The CDR3 totals 15 residues. V shed 3 bases and J shed 3 bases, with 11 bases lying between them. CDR3 nucleotides: TGTGCCAGCAGCTTGGCCAGGACTTACACCGGGGAGCTGTTTTTT. This translates into CASSLARTYTGELFF.

This chain connects TRBV19 to TRBJ1-1; 7 nucleotides match TRBD1. The CDR3 has 13 residues. V shed 3 bases, J shed 3 bases, and the junction held 1 base outside the gene matches. Looked up from germline, CDR1 is LNHDA and CDR2 is SQIVND (reference sequence). The DNA of the CDR3 is TGTGCCAGTAGTATCGACAGGGACACTGAAGCTTTCTTT. Translation gives CASSIDRDTEAFF.

The rearrangement links TRBV6-5 to TRBJ1-2; tentatively, D is TRBD1 (6 bases). This CDR3 region has 12 residues. The germline gives CDR1 MNHEY, CDR2 SVGAGI. V was trimmed by 7 bases and J by 10 bases, leaving 16 bases between them. For the CDR3, the DNA is TGTGCCAGCACCCCGGGGGGGCCCCTCTACACCTTC. This encodes CASTPGGPLYTF.

The V call is TRBV7-2, the J call TRBJ2-5, with 10 bases lining up with TRBD1. The length of the CDR3 is 16 residues. With 5 bases clipped from V and 2 bases from J, the junction kept 8 bases outside the gene matches. CDR1 SGHTA and CDR2 FQGNSA come from the germline V gene. The DNA of the CDR3 is TGTGCCAGCAGCCCCCACCGGGACAGGGGACAAGAGACCCAGTACTTC. This translates into CASSPHRDRGQETQYF.

In DNA, the CDR3 is TGTGCCAGCAGTTTGTTGTTTCCCCCAGAGCGGGAGGTGGGTGAGCAGTTCTTC. Amino acid sequence: CASSLLFPPEREVGEQFF. V and J are TRBV28 and TRBJ2-1; 9 bases are a match to TRBD2. The CDR3 sequence is 18 residues long. J lost 9 bases, V lost 3 bases, and 18 bases had no gene match. The germline V gene encodes CDR1 MDHEN and CDR2 SYDVKM.

This chain connects TRBV20-1 to TRBJ1-2; D is unresolved. The CDR3 sequence is 11 residues long. The V gene lost 2 bases and the J gene lost 6 bases, with 7 bases spanning the gap. CDR1 is DFQATT and CDR2 is SNEGSKA in the germline V gene (reference sequence). CDR3 sequence (DNA): TGCAGTGCTAGATCCCCAAATGGCTACACCTTC. It specifies CSARSPNGYTF.

This sequence joins TRBV5-1 and TRBJ2-2, with 8 bases matching TRBD2. The CDR3 has 17 residues. The V segment lost 0 bases and the J segment 5 bases; nucleotides outside the gene matches: 9. CDR1 SGHRS and CDR2 YFSETQ come from the germline V gene. CDR3 sequence reads: CASSLGRSGSRTGELFF. In DNA, the CDR3 is TGCGCCAGCAGCTTGGGCCGGAGCGGGAGTAGGACCGGGGAGCTGTTTTTT.

The chain recombines TRBV19 with TRBJ1-3; D is perhaps TRBD1 (5 bases). Germline V gene lookup returns CDR1 LNHDA and CDR2 SQIVND (reference sequence). The V end lost 5 bases, the J end lost 0 bases, and 8 bases lay between the germline ends. CDR3 size: 14 residues. CDR3 in amino acids: CASSPDSSGNTIYF. As DNA, the CDR3 is TGTGCCAGTAGTCCAGACAGCTCTGGAAACACCATATATTTT.

V usage is TRBV14 and J usage is TRBJ1-1; no clear D. The CDR3 covers 12 residues. V was shortened by 3 bases and J by 5 bases, with 7 bases between the two germline ends. Germline V gene data show CDR1 as SGHDN and CDR2 as FVKESK. The CDR3 DNA reads TGTGCCAGCAGCCACCGTGCGACTGAAGCTTTCTTT. Translated: CASSHRATEAFF. Complete variable domain (other parts from reference TRBV14 and TRBJ1-1): EAGVTQFPSHSVIEKGQTVTLRCDPISGHDNLYWYRRVMGKEIKFLLHFVKESKQDESGMPNNRFLAERTGGTYSTLKVQPAELEDSGVYFCASSHRATEAFFGQGTRLTVV.

The V call is TRBV30, the J call TRBJ2-1; maybe TRBD1 (6 bases). The CDR3 covers 14 residues. Germline values: CDR1 GTSNPN, CDR2 SVGIG (reference sequence). Deletions cut 7 bases from V and 4 bases from J, with 17 bases between. Written as DNA, the CDR3 is TGTGCCTTAAACAGGGATTTGGGGTACAATGAGCAGTTCTTC. This sequence encodes CALNRDLGYNEQFF.